This TCR beta chain derives from a study of blood T cell repertoires in COVID-19. Background on the study: Specimens from acute and convalescent COVID-19 originated in the United States, Italy and Spain. T cells, B-cell-depleted T cells, or PBMCs supplied cDNA or gDNA.

J gave up 1 base and V 5 bases, and 6 bases lay outside the gene matches. Germline CDR1 reads SGHTA; CDR2 reads FQGNSA. The CDR3 is made up of 16 amino acids. Authors' methods: Using reference gene primer amplification, nucleated cell counts were estimated. Measured with immunoSEQ multiplex PCR; TCRdb has only the in-frame clones, and not every one. V and J calls and clone size come straight from that table; D and trimming were deduced from the DNA. The data contain approximately 210,000 clones, about 90% of them singletons. Specimen: peripheral blood. The sequence was obtained from a man in his forties with active or convalescent COVID-19. The chain combines TRBV7-2 with TRBJ2-3, with 10 bases lining up with TRBD2. CDR3 sequence reads: CASSLRTSGGTDTQYF. Here the CDR3 DNA reads TGTGCCAGCAGCCTTCGGACTAGCGGAGGCACAGATACGCAGTATTTT.